This TCR beta chain was documented in a study of blood T cells in healthy people across ages. General observations from the study: Naive T cell percentage strongly correlated with TCR beta diversity.

Concerning this clonotype itself: Antigen: not known.

The germline V and J ends were trimmed by 5 bases and 9 bases, with 20 bases remaining between them. Germline V gene sequence: CDR1 LGHNA, CDR2 YNFKEQ. The CDR3 is made up of 15 amino acids. Primers used in a second PCR of roughly 6 to 11 cycles were a sample-barcoded 5' primer and a J-beta primer mix. TCRdb re-derived calls from the 5' RACE reads in MiXCR, one entry per CDR3 protein. The sample has around 2 million distinct CDR3 sequences, around 42% seen once. The chain employs TRBV4-2 and TRBJ2-1; the D gene could be TRBD1 or TRBD2 (5 bases each). The receptor comes from a human donor in good health. The sample comprised blood. The CDR3 is CASSSRDQGVGEQFF. In nucleotides, the CDR3 is TGTGCCAGCAGCTCCCGGGACCAGGGAGTCGGTGAGCAGTTCTTC.